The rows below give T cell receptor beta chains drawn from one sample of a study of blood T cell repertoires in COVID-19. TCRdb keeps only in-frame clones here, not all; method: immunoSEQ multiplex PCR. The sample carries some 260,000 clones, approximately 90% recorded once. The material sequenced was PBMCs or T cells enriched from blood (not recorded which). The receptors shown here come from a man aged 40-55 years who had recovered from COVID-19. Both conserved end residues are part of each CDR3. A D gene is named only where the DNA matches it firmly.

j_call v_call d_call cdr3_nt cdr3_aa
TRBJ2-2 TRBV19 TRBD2 TGTGCCAGTAGTATGGTCCTGGGCGGGAGTTTCACCGGGGAGCTGTTTTTT CASSMVLGGSFTGELFF
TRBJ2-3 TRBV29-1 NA TGCAGCGTTGAAGTCTTTTTTTACGGGGAACGGGGTTTTGCAAGAGATACGCAGTATTTT CSVEVFFYGERGFARDTQYF
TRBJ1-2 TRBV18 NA TGTGCCAGCTCAATGGAGAGCGACTATGGCTACACCTTC CASSMESDYGYTF
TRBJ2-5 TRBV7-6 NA TGTGCCAGCAGGTCCCGGGACAGCGGGCAGGTCCAAGAGACCCAGTACTTC CASRSRDSGQVQETQYF
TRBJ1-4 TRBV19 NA TGTGCCAGTAGTGGCCAGACAACTAATGAAAAACTGTTTTTT CASSGQTTNEKLFF
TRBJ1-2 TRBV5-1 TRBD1 TGCGCCAGCAGCTCGGGGACAGGGAATGGCTACACCTTC CASSSGTGNGYTF
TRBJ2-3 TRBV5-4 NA TGTGCCAGCAGCAGGGTGGGGTTAGCGCCACTTAGCACAGATACGCAGTATTTT CASSRVGLAPLSTDTQYF
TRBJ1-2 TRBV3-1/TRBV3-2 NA TGTGCCAGCAGCCAAGATCGAGCGCCTCGAGCGGGCTACACCTTC CASSQDRAPRAGYTF
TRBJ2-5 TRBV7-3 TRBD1 TGTGCCAGCAGCGTAGGGACAGGGGGCTTGGAGACCCAGTACTTC CASSVGTGGLETQYF
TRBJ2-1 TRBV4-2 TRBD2 TGTGCCAGCAGCCAAGGAGGGACTAGCGGGGGGGCTAATAATGAGCAGTTCTTC CASSQGGTSGGANNEQFF
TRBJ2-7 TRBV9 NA TGTGCCAGCAGCTTTAAGGGGGATGTGGGCTACGAGCAGTACTTC CASSFKGDVGYEQYF
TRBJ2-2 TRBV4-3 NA TGCGCCAGCAGCCAAGTCGGCAGGGCCGGGGAGCTGTTTTTT CASSQVGRAGELFF
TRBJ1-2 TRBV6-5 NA TGTGCCAGCAGTTCAAGTCGGGTTCCTAACTATGGCTACACCTTC CASSSSRVPNYGYTF
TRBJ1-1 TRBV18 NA TGTGCCAGCTCAGCGGAGGAGAACACTGAAGCTTTCTTT CASSAEENTEAFF
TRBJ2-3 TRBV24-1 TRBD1 TGTGCCACCAGTTTTTCACAGGGGGACTTGAAAGACACAGATACGCAGTATTTT CATSFSQGDLKDTDTQYF